In this sample, the clone carrying this TCR beta chain turned up many times. Its specificity is unknown. The CDR3 extends over 13 amino acids. J gave up 4 bases and V 2 bases, and 2 bases lay outside the gene matches. CDR1 and CDR2 from the germline V gene are KGHSH and LQKENI. Patients chosen for sequencing had shown CD8+CD57+ cell expansion by flow cytometry. These data belong to a study of CD8+CD57+ T cells in acquired aplastic anemia. Study-level findings and limits: No significant patient-versus-control difference appeared in CD8+ Simpson's diversity.

Using genomic DNA as the template, TCR beta VDJ and CDR3 profiling was carried out. One entry per CDR3 protein, called by TCRdb with MiXCR from the reads. Of a few hundred thousand distinct CDR3 sequences listed, 45% to 65% were seen once; the top ten hold approximately 1.2%. Sequenced sample: sorted CD4+, CD8+, or CD8+CD57+ T cells (not recorded which) from PBMCs. The genes are TRBV18 and TRBJ2-7; 7 bases align to TRBD1. The TCR was taken from a human donor with aplastic anemia. In DNA form, the CDR3 reads TGTGCCAGCTCACCAGGGACAGAGTACGAGCAGTACTTC. Amino acid sequence: CASSPGTEYEQYF.